This T cell receptor (beta chain) is from a study of T cell responses to AZD1222 COVID-19 vaccine. Looking at the study overall: Recipients boosted at about 4 weeks or about 12 weeks are pooled.

Assay: immunoSEQ multiplex PCR; the TCRdb copy retains only in-frame clones and omits some. The sample lists 150,000 to 200,000 clones, about 95% seen once, with 0.6% to 0.7% in the top ten. This clone showed up just once. The V end lost 5 bases, the J end lost 4 bases, and 12 bases lay between the germline ends. Per germline, CDR1 MDHEN and CDR2 SYDVKM. This CDR3 has 14 amino acids. The TCR originated in an adult in good health. The sequencing used peripheral blood, collected on day 0 of AZD1222 vaccination. V is TRBV28 and J is TRBJ1-5; D perhaps matches TRBD1 (5 bases). CDR3 sequence reads: CASSQGLVNQPQHF. As DNA, the CDR3 is TGTGCCAGCAGTCAGGGTCTGGTAAATCAGCCCCAGCATTTT.